The sequence of this TCR beta chain was determined in a study of shared clonotypes between healthy human individuals. For unsorted samples, genomic DNA was extracted from tens of millions of PBMCs. Sequencing was at deep level. Each subset's genomic DNA was split evenly across several immunoSEQ plates. Clones were sequenced by immunoSEQ multiplex PCR, and TCRdb holds only the in-frame ones, with some missing. The profile shows about 490,000 clones, about 82% of them singletons. The CDR3 covers 15 residues. V trimming: 5 bases; J trimming: 6 bases; junction bases outside the gene matches: 11. The germline gives CDR1 SGHVS, CDR2 FNYEAQ. Turning to this clone: What it binds is not known.

Study-level findings and limits: In having few donors, the study represented limited genetic and exposure-history diversity.

The sequenced sample was PBMCs. This receptor was identified in a woman aged 40-49 years in good health. Some clones in this sample may be carry-over from other donors' samples. This chain uses TRBV7-6 with TRBJ1-2; TRBD1 matches 8 bases. CDR3 DNA sequence: TGTGCCAGCAGCCAGGACCAGGGGGCTCATAATGGCTACACCTTC. This encodes CASSQDQGAHNGYTF.